The clone carrying this T cell receptor beta chain appeared a few times. Its matching antigen is unknown. V lost 7 bases to trimming and J lost 5 bases; unmatched junction nucleotides: 16. Germline lookup yields CDR1 SQVTM and CDR2 ANQGSEA. CDR3 length: 15 amino acids. The sample originates from a study of CD8 T cells in ankylosing spondylitis. Whole-study findings and limits: Ankylosing spondylitis blood seemed to carry a telltale TCR beta motif made of about 8 highly homologous variants. Reportedly, significant enrichment of disease-linked clones occurred in matched ankylosing spondylitis synovial fluid. In synovial fluid and blood from reactive arthritis, some motif variants were previously reported. Clones that were linked to disease were CD8+ and were relatively rare in peripheral blood.

Making the TCR beta libraries involved quantitative 5'-RACE with molecular barcodes. TCRdb reprocessed the 5' RACE reads with MiXCR, giving one entry per CDR3 protein. The data contain 650,000 to 800,000 distinct CDR3 sequences, roughly 19% of them singletons. This TCR was sampled from a male donor with ankylosing spondylitis. Material for sequencing was blood, either unsorted or a sorted T cell fraction (not recorded which). The chain has TRBV29-1 and TRBJ2-5, with 7 bases that match TRBD2. CDR3 protein: CSAAGSGGSPETQYF. DNA of the CDR3: TGCAGCGCCGCGGGTTCGGGAGGATCCCCGGAGACCCAGTACTTC.